This T cell receptor beta chain was identified in a study of T cell clones after liver transplantation. Study summary: A pre-transplant mixed lymphocyte reaction with TCRbeta sequencing defined graft-donor-reactive clones followed in post-transplant blood.

CDR1 SGHAT and CDR2 FQNNGV come from the germline V gene. After removal of 0 bases from V and 7 bases from J, the junction contained 0 bases not matched to a gene. The CDR3 sequence is 13 residues long. Whole-study findings and limits: Small, mixed patient groups and varying post-transplant times limit these conclusions. Rather than being deleted, graft donor-reactive T cells may have moved into the graft.

The assay was immunoSEQ multiplex PCR, and TCRdb's table has in-frame clones only and misses some. The profile covers under 150,000 clones, with approximately 90% appearing a single time and 0.75% to 0.85% taken by the ten largest. This clone was detected only once. The antigen remains unidentified. The source material was CD4+ T cells from blood, sampled 12 months after liver transplant. The chain is built from TRBV11-2 and TRBJ2-3; 8 bases align to TRBD1. The clonotype originates from a human patient who received a liver transplant. Some T cells may have originated in the graft donor. In nucleotides, the CDR3 is TGTGCCAGCAGCTTAGACAGGGGGCATACGCAGTATTTT. The encoded protein is CASSLDRGHTQYF.